This T cell receptor beta chain was retrieved from a study of CD8 T cells in cerebrospinal fluid in Alzheimer's disease (dated by TCRdb to 2020 to 2021). General notes on the study: The study assessed CSF T cell clonal expansion with two single-cell approaches: plate-based nested PCR sequencing and droplet-based sequencing. This study tested whether clonally expanded T cells could be found in cerebrospinal fluid from healthy elderly individuals and from patients with neurodegenerative disease. In the droplet-based CSF analysis comparing patients with controls, 10 or so healthy controls (almost 11,000 cells) and 10 or so patients with MCI or Alzheimer's disease (10,391 cells) were included. CSF gene-expression analysis, which included Parkinson's disease patients, covered about two dozen samples in total. The investigation overall reported the following: Compared with controls, patients with MCI or Alzheimer's disease had a higher percentage of their CSF TCRs made up by the single largest clone. The overall clonality comparison included only samples with detectable clones (11 healthy, 5 MCI, 5 AD, 6 PD). When data were pooled, 4 of 6 Alzheimer's patients but only 1 of 10 healthy subjects had a highly expanded clone, defined as at least 3% of TCRs. The EBV-specific clones were neither the most highly expanded clones nor enriched among patients. The authors warned that finding EBV-specific TCRs in CSF does not prove a causal connection between EBV and Alzheimer's disease.

This clonotype registers as medium-sized (0.01 to 0.1%) by frequency; no count is noted. Its cognate antigen has yet to be identified. Receptor amplification or capture employed 10x single-cell sequencing. Profiling of CSF cells was done with 10X Genomics single-cell V(D)J and 5' gene-expression libraries. An Illumina NextSeq550 was used to sequence CSF single-cell TCR libraries. Per the authors' processing: V(D)J reads were aligned to the vdj-GRCh38 alts ensemble 2.0.0 reference and processed with the Cell Ranger vdj pipeline. A clonotype was defined as a group of cell barcodes sharing the same set of productive CDR3 nucleotide sequences. To connect clonality with transcriptional profiles, clonotype information was added to the gene-expression metadata in Seurat v3.0. Any CSF cell with more than 1,800 genes, more than 7,500 UMIs or more than 10% mitochondrial reads was removed. To identify TCRs with known antigen specificity, CDR3-beta sequences were compared against VDJdb. Network analysis of clone sharing used the R package qgraph and included only TCRs with complete alpha and beta chains. The reads were reprocessed in TCRdb, with one entry per CDR3 protein sequence and no accompanying DNA. The V and J calls were not made by the authors but by TCRdb's processing. The sample's records list 1,500 to 2,000 distinct CDR3 sequences. The ten largest make up about a tenth of the sample.

None of the participants had acute infectious disease, and every participant was in good physical condition. For droplet-based sequencing, live CSF cells were sorted with a live/dead marker. CSF was obtained by lumbar puncture, and immune cells were pelleted by centrifugation at 300g. Each CSF sample was examined for red blood cells, and any sample with blood contamination was excluded. CSF cells were cryopreserved in freezing medium, frozen overnight at -80 °C, and then stored in liquid nitrogen. Before analysis, CSF samples were stored for less than six months. CDR1 and CDR2 (SGDLS, YYNGEE) derive from the germline V gene. From its cysteine to its phenylalanine, the CDR3 spans 15 amino acids. The protein alone is recorded here.

The chain is encoded by TRBV9 joined to TRBJ2-6; with no DNA, the TCRdb D assignment of TRBD1 cannot be verified. Specimen: cerebrospinal fluid. The sequence derives from a human donor in good health. CDR3 loop: CASTEGALGANVLTF.